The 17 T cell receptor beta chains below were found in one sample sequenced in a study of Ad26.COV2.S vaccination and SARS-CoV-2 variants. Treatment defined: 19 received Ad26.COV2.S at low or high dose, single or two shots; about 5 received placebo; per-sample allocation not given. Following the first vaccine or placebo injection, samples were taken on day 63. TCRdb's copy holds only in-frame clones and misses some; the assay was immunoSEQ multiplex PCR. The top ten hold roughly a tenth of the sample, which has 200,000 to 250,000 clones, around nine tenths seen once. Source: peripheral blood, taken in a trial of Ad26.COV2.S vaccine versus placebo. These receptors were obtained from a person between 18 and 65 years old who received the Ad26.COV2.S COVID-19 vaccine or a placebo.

CDR3 loop: CASSSWENTGELFF. CDR3 bases: TGTGCCAGCAGCTCGTGGGAGAACACCGGGGAGCTGTTTTTT. This rearrangement joins TRBV7-3 to TRBJ2-2; no definite D call. The germline V gene has CDR1 SGHTA and CDR2 FQGTGA. The CDR3 sequence is 14 residues long. Trimming removed 4 bases from V and 1 base from J, with 7 bases in between. The entire variable domain, with the rest obtained from reference TRBV7-3 and TRBJ2-2, is as follows: GAGVSQTPSNKVTEKGKYVELRCDPISGHTALYWYRQSLGQGPEFLIYFQGTGAADDSGLPNDRFFAVRPEGSVSTLKIQRTERGDSAVYLCASSSWENTGELFFGEGSRLTVL.

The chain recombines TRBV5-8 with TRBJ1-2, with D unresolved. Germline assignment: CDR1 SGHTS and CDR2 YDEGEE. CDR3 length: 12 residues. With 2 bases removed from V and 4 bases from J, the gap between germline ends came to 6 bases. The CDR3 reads CASSFSLYGYTF. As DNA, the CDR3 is TGTGCCAGCAGCTTCAGCCTCTATGGCTACACCTTC.

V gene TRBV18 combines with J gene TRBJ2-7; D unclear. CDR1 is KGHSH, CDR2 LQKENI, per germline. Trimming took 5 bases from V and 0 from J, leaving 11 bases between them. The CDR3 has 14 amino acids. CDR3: CASSKEASSYEQYF. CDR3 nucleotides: TGTGCCAGCTCAAAAGAGGCCAGCTCCTACGAGCAGTACTTC. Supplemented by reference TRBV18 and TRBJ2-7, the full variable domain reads NAGVMQNPRHLVRRRGQEARLRCSPMKGHSHVYWYRQLPEEGLKFMVYLQKENIIDESGMPKERFSAEFPKEGPSILRIQQVVRGDSAAYFCASSKEASSYEQYFGPGTRLTVT.

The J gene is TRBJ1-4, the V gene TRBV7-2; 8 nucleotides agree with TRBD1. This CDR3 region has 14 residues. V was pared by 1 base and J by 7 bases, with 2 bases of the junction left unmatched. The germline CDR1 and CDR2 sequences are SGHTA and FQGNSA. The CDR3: CASSLDRGFEKLFF. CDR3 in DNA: TGTGCCAGCAGCTTAGACAGGGGGTTTGAAAAACTGTTTTTT.

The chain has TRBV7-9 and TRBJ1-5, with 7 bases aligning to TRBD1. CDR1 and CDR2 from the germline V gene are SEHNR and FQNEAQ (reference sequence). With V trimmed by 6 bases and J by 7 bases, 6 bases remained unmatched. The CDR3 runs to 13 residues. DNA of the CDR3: TGTGCCAGCAGTTTTACAGGGGACCAGCCCCAGCATTTT. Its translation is CASSFTGDQPQHF.

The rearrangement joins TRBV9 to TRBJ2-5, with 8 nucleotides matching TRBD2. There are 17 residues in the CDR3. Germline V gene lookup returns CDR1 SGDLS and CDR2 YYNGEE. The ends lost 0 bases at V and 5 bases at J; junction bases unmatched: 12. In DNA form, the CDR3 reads TGTGCCAGCAGCGTAGGTGGGACTAGTGGGAGCCGGGAGACCCAGTACTTC. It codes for CASSVGGTSGSRETQYF.

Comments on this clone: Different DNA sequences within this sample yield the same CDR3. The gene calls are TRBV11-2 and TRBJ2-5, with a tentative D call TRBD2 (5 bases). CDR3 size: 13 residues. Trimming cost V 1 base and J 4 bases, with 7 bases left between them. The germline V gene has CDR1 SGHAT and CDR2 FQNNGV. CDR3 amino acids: CASSLGAGETQYF. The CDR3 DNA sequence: TGTGCCAGCAGCTTAGGGGCGGGAGAGACCCAGTACTTC.

The CDR3 DNA sequence: TGTGCCGCCGAGATTTCGACAGGGGACTACGAGCAGTACTTC. Residues: CAAEISTGDYEQYF. This rearrangement joins TRBV24-1 to TRBJ2-7, with 8 bases fitting TRBD1. Losses at the gene ends were 12 bases for V and 3 bases for J; bases not matched to a gene: 12. The CDR3 is 14 amino acids. Germline CDR1 KGHDR, CDR2 SFDVKD.

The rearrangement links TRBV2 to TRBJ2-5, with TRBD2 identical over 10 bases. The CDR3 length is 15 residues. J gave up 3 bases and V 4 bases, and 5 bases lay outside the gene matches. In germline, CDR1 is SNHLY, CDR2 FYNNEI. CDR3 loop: CASSVKRGGKETQYF. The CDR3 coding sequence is TGTGCCAGCAGTGTGAAGCGGGGGGGCAAAGAGACCCAGTACTTC.

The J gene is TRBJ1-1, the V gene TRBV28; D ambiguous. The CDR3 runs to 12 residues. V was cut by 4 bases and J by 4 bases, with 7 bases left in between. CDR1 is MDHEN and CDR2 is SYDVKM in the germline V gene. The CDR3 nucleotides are TGTGCCAGCAGTTCGGTGTCCACTGAAGCTTTCTTT. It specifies CASSSVSTEAFF.

CDR3 sequence: CASSLGPTRDYGYTF. CDR3 DNA: TGTGCCAGCAGCTTAGGGCCCACCAGGGACTATGGCTACACCTTC. The V call is TRBV7-9, the J call TRBJ1-2, with D perhaps matching TRBD1 (5 bases). Germline V gene lookup returns CDR1 SEHNR and CDR2 FQNEAQ (reference sequence). CDR3 length: 15 amino acids. V dropped 1 base and J dropped 3 bases, with 12 bases sitting between them. Drawing the rest from reference TRBV7-9 and TRBJ1-2, the complete variable domain is DTGVSQNPRHKITKRGQNVTFRCDPISEHNRLYWYRQTLGQGPEFLTYFQNEAQLEKSRLLSDRFSAERPKGSFSTLEIQRTEQGDSAMYLCASSLGPTRDYGYTFGSGTRLTVV.

The CDR3 spells CASSQGTASRTNYGYTF. The CDR3 coding sequence is TGCGCCAGCAGCCAAGGGACAGCAAGCCGAACCAACTATGGCTACACCTTC. The chain couples TRBV5-1 to TRBJ1-2, with 7 bases lining up with TRBD1. V shed 4 bases, J shed 2 bases, and the junction held 14 bases outside the gene matches. CDR3 size: 17 residues. The germline CDR1 and CDR2 sequences are SGHRS and YFSETQ.

CDR3 protein: CASSLSRGSSSYEQYF. The CDR3 coding sequence is TGTGCCAGCAGTTTAAGCAGGGGCAGCAGCTCCTACGAGCAGTACTTC. The chain has TRBV27 and TRBJ2-7; D may be TRBD1 (6 bases). Per germline, CDR1 MNHEY and CDR2 SMNVEV (reference sequence). The CDR3 runs to 16 residues. V gave up 2 bases and J gave up 0 bases, with 14 bases separating them.

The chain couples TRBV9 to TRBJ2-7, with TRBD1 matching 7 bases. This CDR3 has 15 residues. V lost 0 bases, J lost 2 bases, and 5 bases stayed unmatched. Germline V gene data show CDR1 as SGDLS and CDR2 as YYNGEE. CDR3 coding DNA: TGTGCCAGCAGCGTAGGAGGGACAGTCGCCTACGAGCAGTACTTC. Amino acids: CASSVGGTVAYEQYF.

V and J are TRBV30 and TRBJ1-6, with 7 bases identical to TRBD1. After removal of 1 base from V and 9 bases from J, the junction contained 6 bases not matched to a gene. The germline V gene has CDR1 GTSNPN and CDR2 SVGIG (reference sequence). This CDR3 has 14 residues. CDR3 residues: CAWSGQGEASPLHF. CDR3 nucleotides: TGTGCCTGGAGTGGACAGGGCGAGGCTTCACCCCTCCACTTT.

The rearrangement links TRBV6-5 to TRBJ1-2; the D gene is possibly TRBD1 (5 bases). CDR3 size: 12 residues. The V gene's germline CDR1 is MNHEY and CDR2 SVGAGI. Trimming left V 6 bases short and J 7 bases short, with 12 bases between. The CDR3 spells CASSPDGGGYTF. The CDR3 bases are TGTGCCAGCAGCCCCGACGGGGGTGGCTACACCTTC.

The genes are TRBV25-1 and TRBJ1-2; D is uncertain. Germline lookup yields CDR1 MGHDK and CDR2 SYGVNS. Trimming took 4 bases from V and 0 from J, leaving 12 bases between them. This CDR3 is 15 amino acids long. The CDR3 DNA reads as TGTGCCAGCAGTGTGCGGGGAGGGTCTAACTATGGCTACACCTTC. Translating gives CASSVRGGSNYGYTF.